The 22 T cell receptor beta chains given below trace back to one sample, sequenced in a study of blood T cell repertoires in COVID-19. This table comes from immunoSEQ multiplex PCR, and its TCRdb copy is limited to in-frame clones, with some not included. The sample has about 130,000 clones, over 85% seen once. The specimen was peripheral blood. Receptors originate from a man aged 50-60 years with active COVID-19.

On this clone: An end of the junction does not agree with germline; a read error may underlie this. The sample holds other DNA sequences that translate to the same CDR3. The rearrangement joins TRBV6-4 to TRBJ2-1, with 12 bases lining up with TRBD1. The germline CDR1 and CDR2 sequences are MRHNA and SNTAGT. The CDR3 covers 15 residues. CDR3 DNA: TGTGCCAGCAGTGAGGGACAGGGGGCCTATAATGAGCAGTTCTTC. This gives the protein CASSEGQGAYNEQFF.

The CDR3 loop reads CASIPGLGSTDTQYF. Here the CDR3 DNA reads TGCGCCAGCATTCCGGGACTAGGAAGCACAGATACGCAGTATTTT. This sequence joins TRBV10-2 and TRBJ2-3, with TRBD2 matching 8 bases. Germline CDR1 reads WSHSY; CDR2 reads SAAADI. V dropped 7 bases and J dropped 0; count of bases not matched to a gene: 6. CDR3 size: 15 residues.

This clone was seen a single time. V gene TRBV11-2 combines with J gene TRBJ2-5; TRBD1 matches at 8 bases. CDR1 is SGHAT and CDR2 is FQNNGV in the germline V gene. Losses at the gene ends were 5 bases for V and 4 bases for J; bases not matched to a gene: 6. The CDR3 loop spans 14 amino acids. This CDR3 reads CASSPGQGRETQYF. For the CDR3, the DNA is TGTGCCAGCAGCCCCGGACAGGGTAGAGAGACCCAGTACTTC. The full variable domain, rest sourced from reference TRBV11-2 and TRBJ2-5, is EAGVAQSPRYKIIEKRQSVAFWCNPISGHATLYWYQQILGQGPKLLIQFQNNGVVDDSQLPKDRFSAERLKGVDSTLKIQPAKLEDSAVYLCASSPGQGRETQYFGPGTRLLVL.

The chain combines TRBV19 with TRBJ2-2; 7 bases match TRBD2. Trimming removed 4 bases from V and 3 bases from J; junction bases left unmatched: 5. CDR3 length equals 15 residues. Germline lookup yields CDR1 LNHDA and CDR2 SQIVND (reference sequence). The DNA for the CDR3 is TGTGCCAGTAGTAGGAGCGGGGTGGACACCGGGGAGCTGTTTTTT. This gives the protein CASSRSGVDTGELFF.

The rearrangement uses TRBV4-1 and TRBJ1-2, with a possible D match to TRBD1 (6 bases). Germline lookup yields CDR1 MGHRA and CDR2 YSYEKL. The CDR3 is 16 amino acids. V lost 0 bases, J lost 2 bases, and 13 bases lay in between. CDR3 bases: TGCGCCAGCAGCCAAGATCCGGCCAGGGGAAACTATGGCTACACCTTC. It yields the protein CASSQDPARGNYGYTF.

The V call is TRBV7-2, the J call TRBJ2-3; TRBD2 might be the D (6 bases). V lost 1 base and J lost 2, with 10 bases in between. The CDR3 has 15 residues. Germline values: CDR1 SGHTA, CDR2 FQGNSA. The CDR3 here is CASSLGRGLTDTQYF. As DNA, the CDR3 is TGTGCCAGCAGCTTAGGGAGGGGACTCACAGATACGCAGTATTTT.

This chain connects TRBV2 to TRBJ1-5; D not resolved. Germline V lookup: CDR1 SNHLY, CDR2 FYNNEI. The CDR3 spans 17 residues. With 0 bases removed from V and 8 bases from J, the gap between germline ends came to 20 bases. The CDR3 is CASSEAGVPLAHKPQHF. The CDR3 bases are TGTGCCAGCAGTGAAGCCGGGGTTCCACTGGCTCATAAGCCCCAGCATTTT. The full variable domain, with the rest looked up from reference TRBV2 and TRBJ1-5, is EPEVTQTPSHQVTQMGQEVILRCVPISNHLYFYWYRQILGQKVEFLVSFYNNEISEKSEIFDDQFSVERPDGSNFTLKIRSTKLEDSAMYFCASSEAGVPLAHKPQHFGDGTRLSIL.

The V and J genes are TRBV9 and TRBJ1-1; possibly TRBD1 for D (5 bases). The germline gives CDR1 SGDLS, CDR2 YYNGEE. This CDR3 is 13 amino acids long. V dropped 2 bases and J dropped 5 bases, with 10 bases sitting between them. CDR3 nucleotide sequence: TGTGCCAGCAGCGTGGGGGGAAGGACTGAAGCTTTCTTT. Protein product: CASSVGGRTEAFF.

V and J are TRBV6-5 and TRBJ1-1, with 7 bases lining up with TRBD1. After removal of 5 bases from V and 1 base from J, the junction contained 4 bases not matched to a gene. The CDR3 has 14 residues. Germline V lookup: CDR1 MNHEY, CDR2 SVGAGI. DNA for the CDR3: TGTGCCAGCAGTACGGGACAGCCGAACACTGAAGCTTTCTTT. This translates into CASSTGQPNTEAFF.

J is TRBJ2-3 and V is TRBV3-1 (or the pseudogene TRBV3-2); 11 nucleotides match TRBD2. J gave up 4 bases and V 2 bases, and 8 bases lay outside the gene matches. The CDR3 consists of 17 residues. The germline CDR1 and CDR2 sequences are LGHDT and YNNKEL (reference sequence). In nucleotides, the CDR3 is TGTGCCAGCAGCCAAAGACTTAGCGGGGGGGCCCCAGATACGCAGTATTTT. Its protein is CASSQRLSGGAPDTQYF.

V is TRBV6-2 or TRBV6-3 and J is TRBJ2-1, with 12 positions matching TRBD2. The CDR3 totals 16 residues. In germline, CDR1 is MNHEY, CDR2 SVGEGT. Trimming cost V 6 bases and J 3 bases; bases outside gene matches: 6. The CDR3, as DNA: TGTGCCAGCAGCCCCGAACTAGCGGGAGGCTACAATGAGCAGTTCTTC. This sequence encodes CASSPELAGGYNEQFF.

For the CDR3, the DNA is TGCAGTGCTAGTAGACCCCGGGACAGGGACATCGAGCAGTACTTC. Translation gives CSASRPRDRDIEQYF. V gene TRBV20-1 combines with J gene TRBJ2-7; TRBD1 agrees at 9 bases. The germline V gene has CDR1 DFQATT and CDR2 SNEGSKA (reference sequence). J lost 6 bases, V lost 3 bases, and 12 bases had no gene match. The CDR3 has 15 residues.

The chain is built from TRBV7-2 and TRBJ2-3; TRBD2 matches 8 bases. CDR3 length equals 16 residues. Germline values: CDR1 SGHTA, CDR2 FQGNSA. V dropped 2 bases and J dropped 4; count of bases not matched to a gene: 8. CDR3 sequence (DNA): TGTGCCAGCAGCTTAAACTCGGCGGGGGGTGCAGATACGCAGTATTTT. Its protein product is CASSLNSAGGADTQYF.

The chain carries TRBV5-4 and TRBJ1-6, with a weak D call TRBD1 (5 bases). This CDR3 has 16 residues. V lost 4 bases and J 7 bases, leaving 18 bases between the germline ends. CDR1 and CDR2 (germline): SGHNT, YYREEE (reference sequence). CDR3 sequence: CASSPTGGRENSPLHF. For the CDR3, the DNA is TGTGCCAGCAGCCCCACTGGGGGGAGAGAGAATTCACCCCTCCACTTT.

The V call is TRBV7-2, the J call TRBJ1-6, with 7 bases that match TRBD1. Trimming removed 4 bases from V and 5 bases from J; junction bases left unmatched: 2. This CDR3 has 14 amino acids. Germline V gives CDR1 SGHTA, CDR2 FQGNSA. In DNA, the CDR3 is TGTGCCAGCAGCTCGACAGGGAATAATTCACCCCTCCACTTT. Translating gives CASSSTGNNSPLHF.

This chain joins TRBV28 and TRBJ1-4; 9 nucleotides agree with TRBD1. Germline loops: CDR1 MDHEN, CDR2 SYDVKM. The CDR3 totals 14 residues. Trimming removed 7 bases from V and 6 bases from J; junction bases left unmatched: 6. Written as DNA, the CDR3 is TGTGCCAGCACCCTCGGGACAGGGCATGAAAAACTGTTTTTT. Translated: CASTLGTGHEKLFF.

The CDR3 bases are TGTGCCAGTAGTATGGGCAGGGGAGGCAATCAGCCCCAGCATTTT. Translated: CASSMGRGGNQPQHF. The V gene is TRBV19, the J gene TRBJ1-5, with a tentative D call TRBD1 (6 bases). The CDR3 length is 15 residues. The germline V gene has CDR1 LNHDA and CDR2 SQIVND (reference sequence). Trimming left V 3 bases short and J 2 bases short, with 11 bases between.

The chain joins TRBV7-9 to TRBJ2-1, with D possibly matching TRBD2 (6 bases). This CDR3 comprises 15 residues. V shed 4 bases and J shed 5 bases, with 15 bases lying between them. Germline lookup yields CDR1 SEHNR and CDR2 FQNEAQ (reference sequence). The CDR3: CASSSMGGENNEQFF. CDR3 coding DNA: TGTGCCAGCAGCTCCATGGGGGGAGAGAACAATGAGCAGTTCTTC.

This chain links TRBV6-2 or TRBV6-3 with TRBJ2-1, with 11 positions matching TRBD2. V was pared by 2 bases and J by 7 bases, with 13 bases of the junction left unmatched. The CDR3 has 18 residues. Germline values: CDR1 MNHEY, CDR2 SVGEGT. CDR3 sequence: CASSYLRVAGGPRNEQFF. CDR3 nucleotide sequence: TGTGCCAGCAGTTACCTTAGAGTAGCGGGAGGGCCGAGGAATGAGCAGTTCTTC.

For this clone: A read error may produce the germline difference seen at one junction end. This chain connects TRBV11-3 to TRBJ1-2; D is uncertain. The CDR3 length is 14 residues. The germline gives CDR1 SGHNT, CDR2 YENEEA. The CDR3 here is CASSLGRLDYGYTF. The CDR3, as DNA: TGTGCCAGCAGCCTAGGTCGACTAGACTACGGCTACACCTTC.

This clone was seen more than once but under ten times. The J gene is TRBJ2-2, the V gene TRBV5-1, with a weak D call TRBD1 (6 bases). V was cut by 4 bases and J by 5 bases, with 15 bases left in between. Germline assignment: CDR1 SGHRS and CDR2 YFSETQ. The CDR3 totals 15 residues. This CDR3 reads CASSLQGPRTGELFF. The CDR3 DNA reads as TGCGCCAGCAGCCTACAGGGACCCAGGACCGGGGAGCTGTTTTTT.

The chain's CDR3 is CASSSQGAGVRAQYF. Here the CDR3 DNA reads TGTGCCAGCAGCTCCCAAGGTGCCGGGGTCCGGGCCCAGTACTTC. The rearrangement joins TRBV6-2 or TRBV6-3 to TRBJ2-5; TRBD2 might be the D (5 bases). CDR1 is MNHEY and CDR2 is SVGEGT in the germline V gene. This CDR3 spans 15 amino acids. V gave up 6 bases and J gave up 9 bases, with 23 bases separating them.